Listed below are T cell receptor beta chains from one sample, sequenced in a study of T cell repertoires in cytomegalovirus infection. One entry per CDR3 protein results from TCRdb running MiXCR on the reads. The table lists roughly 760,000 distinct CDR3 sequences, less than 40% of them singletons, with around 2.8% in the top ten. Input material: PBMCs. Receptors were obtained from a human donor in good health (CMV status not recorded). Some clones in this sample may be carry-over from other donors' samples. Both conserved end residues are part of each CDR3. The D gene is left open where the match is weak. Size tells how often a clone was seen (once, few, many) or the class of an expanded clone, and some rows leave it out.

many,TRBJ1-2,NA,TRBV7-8,CASSSIPSRGEEGYTF,TGTGCCAGCAGCTCTATCCCTTCGAGGGGGGAGGAAGGCTACACCTTC
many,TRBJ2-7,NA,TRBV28,CASSFRGSGYEQYF,TGTGCCAGCAGTTTTAGAGGCTCAGGGTACGAGCAGTACTTC
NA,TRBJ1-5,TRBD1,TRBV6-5,CASSWTGQGSNQPQHF,TGTGCCAGCAGTTGGACGGGACAGGGAAGCAATCAGCCCCAGCATTTT
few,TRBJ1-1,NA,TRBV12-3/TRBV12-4,CASSFLRAVRAFF,TGTGCCAGCAGTTTTCTTCGGGCAGTCCGGGCTTTCTTT
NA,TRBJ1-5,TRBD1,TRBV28,CASSPDRAQHF,TGTGCCAGCAGTCCTGACAGGGCCCAGCATTTT
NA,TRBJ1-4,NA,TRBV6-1,CASSSQGPNEKLFF,TGTGCCAGCAGTTCTCAGGGGCCTAATGAAAAACTGTTTTTT
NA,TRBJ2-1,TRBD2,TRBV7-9,CASSLEAQTSGSYNEQFF,TGTGCCAGCAGCTTAGAAGCGCAAACTAGCGGGAGTTACAATGAGCAGTTCTTC
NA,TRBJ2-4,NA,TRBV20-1,CSARSPRVEPENIQYF,TGCAGTGCTAGATCCCCCCGGGTCGAGCCAGAAAACATTCAGTACTTC
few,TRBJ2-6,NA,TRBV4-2,CASSHPGGGGANVLTF,TGTGCCAGCAGCCACCCCGGGGGTGGTGGGGCCAACGTCCTGACTTTC
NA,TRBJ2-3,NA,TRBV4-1,CASSQDQGLVGDTQYF,TGTGCCAGCAGCCAAGATCAAGGACTGGTGGGGGATACGCAGTATTTT
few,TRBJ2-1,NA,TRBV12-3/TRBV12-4,CASSLEARYNEQFF,TGTGCCAGCAGTTTGGAAGCCAGGTACAATGAGCAGTTCTTC
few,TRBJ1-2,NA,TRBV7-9,CASSLIEGVYGYTF,TGTGCCAGCAGCTTAATTGAGGGGGTCTATGGCTACACCTTC
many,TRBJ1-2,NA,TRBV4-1,CASSQDGNYGYTF,TGTGCCAGCAGCCAAGACGGAAACTATGGCTACACCTTC
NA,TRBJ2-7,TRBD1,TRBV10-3,CAIGQVYYEQYF,TGTGCCATTGGACAGGTTTACTACGAGCAGTACTTC
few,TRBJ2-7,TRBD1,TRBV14,CASSYGTGGFYEQYF,TGTGCCAGCAGCTACGGGACAGGGGGCTTCTACGAGCAGTACTTC
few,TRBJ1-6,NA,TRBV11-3,CARERYNSPLHF,TGTGCCAGGGAGCGTTATAATTCACCCCTCCACTTT
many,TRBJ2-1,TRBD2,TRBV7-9,CASSLSGGADEQFF,TGTGCCAGCAGCTTGTCCGGGGGGGCCGATGAGCAGTTCTTC
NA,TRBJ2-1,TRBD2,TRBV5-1,CASSLGRLANNEQFF,TGCGCCAGCAGCTTGGGGCGACTAGCGAACAATGAGCAGTTCTTC
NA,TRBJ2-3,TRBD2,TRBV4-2,CASSQDLSAGGPADTQYF,TGTGCCAGCAGCCAAGATTTATCGGCGGGAGGGCCTGCAGATACGCAGTATTTT
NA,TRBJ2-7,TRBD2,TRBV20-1,CSASRREFEQYF,TGCAGTGCTAGTCGGCGGGAGTTCGAGCAGTACTTC
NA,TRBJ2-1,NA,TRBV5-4,CASSLTGRYNDQFF,TGTGCCAGCAGCTTGACGGGACGCTACAATGATCAGTTCTTC
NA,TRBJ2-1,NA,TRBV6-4,CASSDGPYNEQFF,TGTGCCAGCAGTGACGGACCGTACAATGAGCAGTTCTTC
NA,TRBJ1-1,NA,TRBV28,CASRWGRGEAFF,TGTGCCAGCAGATGGGGGCGGGGCGAGGCTTTCTTT
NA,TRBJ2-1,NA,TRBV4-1,CASSVYSGSYNEQFF,TGTGCCAGCAGCGTCTATAGCGGCTCCTACAATGAGCAGTTCTTC
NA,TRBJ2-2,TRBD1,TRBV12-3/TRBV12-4,CASMGTGDTGDLFF,TGTGCCAGCATGGGGACAGGGGACACCGGGGATCTGTTTTTT
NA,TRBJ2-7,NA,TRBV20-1,CSAREQGFYEQYF,TGCAGTGCTAGGGAACAGGGATTTTACGAGCAGTACTTC
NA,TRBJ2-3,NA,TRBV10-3,CALSEGADTQYF,TGTGCCCTCAGTGAGGGAGCAGATACGCAGTATTTT
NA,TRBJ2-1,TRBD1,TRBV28,CASRPPRTGSYNEQFF,TGTGCCAGCAGACCACCCAGGACAGGGTCTTACAATGAGCAGTTCTTC
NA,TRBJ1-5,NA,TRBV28,CASILDASNQPKHF,TGTGCCAGCATTCTGGACGCAAGCAATCAGCCCAAGCATTTT
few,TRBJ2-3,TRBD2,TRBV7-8,CASSLAIAGGRGRPTDTQYF,TGTGCCAGCAGCTTAGCGATAGCGGGAGGAAGGGGCCGTCCCACAGATACGCAGTATTTT
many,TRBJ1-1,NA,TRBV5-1,CASSLNGGNTEAFF,TGCGCCAGCAGCTTGAATGGGGGGAACACTGAAGCTTTCTTT
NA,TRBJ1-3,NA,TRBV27,CASAGGGYSGNTIYF,TGTGCCAGCGCTGGAGGGGGATACTCTGGAAACACCATATATTTT
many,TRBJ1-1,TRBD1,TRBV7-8,CASHSKGAGSVNTEAFF,TGTGCCAGCCACTCCAAGGGGGCAGGGAGTGTGAACACTGAAGCTTTCTTT
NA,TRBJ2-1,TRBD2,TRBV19,CASSMGLAEYNEQFF,TGTGCCAGTAGTATGGGACTAGCGGAATACAATGAGCAGTTCTTC
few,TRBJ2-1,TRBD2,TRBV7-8,CASSLGGVAGWISGEQFF,TGTGCCAGCAGCTTAGGTGGGGTAGCGGGGTGGATTTCCGGGGAGCAGTTCTTC
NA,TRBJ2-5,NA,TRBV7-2,CASSKNSRQETQYF,TGTGCCAGCAGCAAGAATAGCCGCCAAGAGACCCAGTACTTC
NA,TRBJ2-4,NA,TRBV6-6,CASSYSGGRAKNIQYF,TGTGCCAGCAGTTACTCTGGAGGGCGGGCCAAAAACATTCAGTACTTC
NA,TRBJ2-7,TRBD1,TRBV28,CASSLLSGGLHEQYF,TGTGCCAGCAGTTTATTGTCAGGGGGTCTCCACGAGCAGTACTTC
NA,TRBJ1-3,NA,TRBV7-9,CASSHRTASSGNTIYF,TGTGCCAGCAGCCACAGGACAGCCTCCTCTGGAAACACCATATATTTT
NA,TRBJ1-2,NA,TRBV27,CASSTLGQHVYGYTF,TGTGCCAGCAGTACGCTCGGACAGCATGTCTATGGCTACACCTTC
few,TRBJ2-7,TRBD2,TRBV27,CASKWDRASGNEQYF,TGTGCCAGCAAGTGGGATCGGGCTAGCGGGAACGAGCAGTACTTC
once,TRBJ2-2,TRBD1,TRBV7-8,CASSLEEGQRNTGELFF,TGTGCCAGCAGCTTAGAAGAGGGACAGAGGAACACCGGGGAGCTGTTTTTT
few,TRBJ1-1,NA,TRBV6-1,CAIREQMNTEAFF,TGTGCCATCAGGGAACAGATGAACACTGAAGCTTTCTTT